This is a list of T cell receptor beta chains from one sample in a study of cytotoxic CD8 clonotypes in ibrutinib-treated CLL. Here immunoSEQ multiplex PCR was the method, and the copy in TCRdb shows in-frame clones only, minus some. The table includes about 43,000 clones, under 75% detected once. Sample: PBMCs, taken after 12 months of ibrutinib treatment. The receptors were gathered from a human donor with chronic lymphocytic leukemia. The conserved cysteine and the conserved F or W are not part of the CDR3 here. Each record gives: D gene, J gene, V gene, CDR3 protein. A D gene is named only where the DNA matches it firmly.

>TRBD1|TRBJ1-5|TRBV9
ASSPKGQGEISNQPQH
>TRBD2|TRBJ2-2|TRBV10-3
ATERGDATGELF
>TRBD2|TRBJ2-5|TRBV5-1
ASSLDVAGGLETQY
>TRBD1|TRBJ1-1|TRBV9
ASSVGTGGERNTEAF
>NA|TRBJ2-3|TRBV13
ASSLSGPSTDTQY
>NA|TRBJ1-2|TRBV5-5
ASSSDGYGYT
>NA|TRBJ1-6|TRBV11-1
ASSPGGHSPLH
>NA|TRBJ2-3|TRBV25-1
ASSELGWQY
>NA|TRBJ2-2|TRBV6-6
ASIAGLTPGELF
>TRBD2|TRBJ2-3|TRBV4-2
ASSQDSLAGTTDTQY
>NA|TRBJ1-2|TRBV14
ASSQPANYGYT
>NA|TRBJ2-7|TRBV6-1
ASSDGNPDTYEQY
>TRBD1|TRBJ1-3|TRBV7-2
ASSGDRENTIY
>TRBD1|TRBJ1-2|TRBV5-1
ASSSRTGRDGYT
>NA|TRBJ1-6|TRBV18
ASSPDSRNSPLH
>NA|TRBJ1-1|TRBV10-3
AISESNRANTEAF
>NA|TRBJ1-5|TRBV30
AWSSGNNQPQH
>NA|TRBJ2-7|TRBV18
ASSPLGDYEQY
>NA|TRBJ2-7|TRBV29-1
SVVESPDEQY
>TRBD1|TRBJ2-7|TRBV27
ASRPDRGAYYEQY
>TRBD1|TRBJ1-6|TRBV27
ASSLSYRGLSPLH